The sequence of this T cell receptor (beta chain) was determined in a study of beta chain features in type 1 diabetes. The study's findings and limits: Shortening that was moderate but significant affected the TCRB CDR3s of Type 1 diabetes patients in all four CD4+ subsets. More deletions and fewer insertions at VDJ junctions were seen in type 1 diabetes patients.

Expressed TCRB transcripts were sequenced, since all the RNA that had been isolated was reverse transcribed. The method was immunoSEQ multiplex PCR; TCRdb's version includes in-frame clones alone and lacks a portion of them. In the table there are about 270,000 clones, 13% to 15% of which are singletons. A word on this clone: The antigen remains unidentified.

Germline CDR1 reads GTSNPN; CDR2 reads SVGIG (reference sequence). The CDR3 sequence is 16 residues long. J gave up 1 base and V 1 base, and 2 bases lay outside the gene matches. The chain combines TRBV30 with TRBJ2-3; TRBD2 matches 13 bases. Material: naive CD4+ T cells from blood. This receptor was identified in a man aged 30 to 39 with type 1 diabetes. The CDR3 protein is CAWSEGLAGRTDTQYF. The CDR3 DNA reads TGTGCCTGGAGTGAGGGACTAGCGGGACGCACAGATACGCAGTATTTT.